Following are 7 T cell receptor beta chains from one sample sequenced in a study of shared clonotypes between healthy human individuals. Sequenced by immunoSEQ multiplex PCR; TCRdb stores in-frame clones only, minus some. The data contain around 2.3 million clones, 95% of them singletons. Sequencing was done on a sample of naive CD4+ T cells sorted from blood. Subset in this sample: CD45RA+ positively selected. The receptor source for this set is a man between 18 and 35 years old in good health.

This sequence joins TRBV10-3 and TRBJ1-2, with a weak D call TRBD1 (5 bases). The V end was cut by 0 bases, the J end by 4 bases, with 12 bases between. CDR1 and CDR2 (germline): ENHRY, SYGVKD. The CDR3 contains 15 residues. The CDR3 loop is CAISESGGSSYGYTF. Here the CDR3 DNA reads TGTGCCATCAGTGAGTCCGGGGGGTCTAGCTATGGCTACACCTTC.

The CDR3 DNA reads as TGTGCCAGCAGCGTCGGACAGGGGAGGACCGGGGAGCTGTTTTTT. This encodes CASSVGQGRTGELFF. The chain carries TRBV7-9 and TRBJ2-2, with TRBD1 identical over 9 bases. The CDR3 runs 15 residues. The V gene end was trimmed by 5 bases and the J gene end by 5 bases; junction bases not matched to a gene: 6. The germline gives CDR1 SEHNR, CDR2 FQNEAQ (reference sequence).

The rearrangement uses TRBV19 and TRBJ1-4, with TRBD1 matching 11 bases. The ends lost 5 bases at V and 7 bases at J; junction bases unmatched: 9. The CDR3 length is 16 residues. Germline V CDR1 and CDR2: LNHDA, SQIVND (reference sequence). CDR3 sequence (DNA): TGTGCCAGTAGTTCCCGGACAGGGGGCCGAAGTGAAAAACTGTTTTTT. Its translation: CASSSRTGGRSEKLFF.

CDR3 coding DNA: TGTGCCAGCAGTTTGGGGACAGGGTGGGGCACTGAAGCTTTCTTT. It specifies CASSLGTGWGTEAFF. J is TRBJ1-1 and V is TRBV6-5; 9 positions agree with TRBD1. The germline V gene encodes CDR1 MNHEY and CDR2 SVGAGI. V dropped 4 bases and J dropped 4; count of bases not matched to a gene: 7. The length of the CDR3 is 15 residues.

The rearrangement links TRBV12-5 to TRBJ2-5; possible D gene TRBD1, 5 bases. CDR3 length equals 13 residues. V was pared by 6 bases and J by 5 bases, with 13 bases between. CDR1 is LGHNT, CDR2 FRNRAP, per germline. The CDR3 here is CASGQGTPETQYF. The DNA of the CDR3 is TGTGCTAGTGGCCAGGGAACCCCTGAGACCCAGTACTTC.

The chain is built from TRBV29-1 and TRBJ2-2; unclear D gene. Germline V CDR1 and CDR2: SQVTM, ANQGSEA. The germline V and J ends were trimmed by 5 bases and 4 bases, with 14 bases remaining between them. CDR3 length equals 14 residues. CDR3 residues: CSVQTYVGTGELFF. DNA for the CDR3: TGCAGCGTTCAGACCTACGTTGGCACCGGGGAGCTGTTTTTT.

The CDR3 DNA reads TGTGCCAGCAGCTTAGGGTTCGGGACAGGGGCCGAGCAGTACTTC. Translation: CASSLGFGTGAEQYF. The chain recombines TRBV11-2 with TRBJ2-7; 10 bases line up with TRBD1. The germline V gene has CDR1 SGHAT and CDR2 FQNNGV. The CDR3 sequence is 15 residues long. The trim removed 1 base at V and 6 bases at J, leaving 6 bases unmatched.